A single sample gave rise to the 17 T cell receptor beta chains below, sequenced in a study of brain T cells in children with intractable seizures. Stated time point: blood from clinic visit 5 months post-surgery; TSC patient then seizure free. This table comes from immunoSEQ multiplex PCR, and its TCRdb copy is limited to in-frame clones, with some not included. The sample yields a few hundred thousand clones, about 93% seen once. Sequencing used peripheral blood, obtained more than 4 months after surgery. The receptors were gathered from a boy in the first two years of life with tuberous sclerosis and intractable seizures.

V usage is TRBV25-1 and J usage is TRBJ1-1; TRBD1 agrees at 7 bases. The CDR3 contains 15 residues. Trimming removed 2 bases from V and 0 bases from J; junction bases left unmatched: 3. Germline CDR1 MGHDK, CDR2 SYGVNS. The CDR3 sequence is CASSEIQGVNTEAFF. The CDR3 region has the DNA TGTGCCAGCAGTGAAATCCAGGGGGTGAACACTGAAGCTTTCTTT.

The chain links TRBV5-1 to TRBJ2-7; TRBD1 agrees at 9 bases. Germline V CDR1 and CDR2: SGHRS, YFSETQ. Losses at the gene ends were 3 bases for V and 3 bases for J; bases not matched to a gene: 7. CDR3 size: 15 residues. The CDR3 sequence: CASSSSGQGVYEQYF. The CDR3, as DNA: TGCGCCAGCAGCTCCTCGGGACAGGGAGTCTACGAGCAGTACTTC.

This clone was seen a single time. The gene calls are TRBV27 and TRBJ2-7; TRBD2 aligns across 8 bases. CDR3 length: 14 amino acids. The V and J ends lost 5 bases and 6 bases, in that order; junction bases with no gene match: 9. CDR1 is MNHEY and CDR2 is SMNVEV in the germline V gene (reference sequence). CDR3: CASSPGGGRLEQYF. The CDR3 bases are TGTGCCAGCAGTCCGGGGGGGGGCCGCCTCGAGCAGTACTTC.

This sequence joins TRBV9 and TRBJ1-2; 9 nucleotides line up with TRBD1. Germline CDR1 and CDR2: SGDLS and YYNGEE. Trimming removed 4 bases from V and 5 bases from J; junction bases left unmatched: 6. This CDR3 is built from 14 residues. The CDR3 reads CASSLTGGGYGYTF. The DNA for the CDR3 is TGTGCCAGCAGCCTCACAGGGGGCGGTTATGGCTACACCTTC.

The genes are TRBV10-3 and TRBJ1-6, with D perhaps matching TRBD1 (5 bases). Trimming stripped 10 bases from V and 7 bases from J, with 17 bases between. This CDR3 has 14 amino acids. Germline CDR1 is ENHRY and CDR2 is SYGVKD. The CDR3 bases are TGTGCCACCCAAGCTGTTCAGGGCAATTCACCCCTCCACTTT. This gives the protein CATQAVQGNSPLHF.

The rearrangement joins TRBV19 to TRBJ2-3; possibly TRBD1 for D (5 bases). The germline V gene encodes CDR1 LNHDA and CDR2 SQIVND (reference sequence). There are 15 residues in the CDR3. V dropped 7 bases and J dropped 0 bases, with 14 bases sitting between them. The CDR3 sequence is CASKRGLGSTDTQYF. The CDR3 coding sequence is TGTGCCAGTAAAAGGGGTTTGGGGAGCACAGATACGCAGTATTTT.

The V call is TRBV7-3, the J call TRBJ2-2; D uncertain. The CDR3 extends over 14 amino acids. Germline CDR1 SGHTA, CDR2 FQGTGA. V was trimmed by 5 bases and J by 5 bases, leaving 12 bases between them. The CDR3 reads CASSPAAQTGELFF. CDR3 DNA sequence: TGTGCCAGCAGCCCAGCTGCCCAGACCGGGGAGCTGTTTTTT.

This clone was counted once. This chain connects TRBV20-1 to TRBJ1-2; D gene unclear. The CDR3 consists of 11 residues. The germline V gene has CDR1 DFQATT and CDR2 SNEGSKA (reference sequence). V dropped 0 bases and J dropped 8 bases, with 7 bases sitting between them. The CDR3 is CSARDGLGYTF. The CDR3 DNA follows: TGCAGTGCTAGAGATGGATTAGGCTACACCTTC.

The chain carries TRBV6-1 and TRBJ2-5; D may be TRBD2 (6 bases). Between the trimmed V and J ends, which lost 2 bases and 5 bases, there was a span of 15 bases. Germline V gives CDR1 MNHNS, CDR2 SASEGT. The CDR3 loop spans 15 amino acids. Here the CDR3 DNA reads TGTGCCAGCAGTGAAATGAATCTAGCGAGCGAGACCCAGTACTTC. It translates to CASSEMNLASETQYF.

The V and J genes are TRBV2 and TRBJ1-1, with TRBD1 matching over 7 bases. This CDR3 is built from 13 residues. The ends lost 10 bases at V and 4 bases at J; junction bases unmatched: 9. CDR1 and CDR2 from the germline V gene are SNHLY and FYNNEI. The CDR3 region is CATRYRGSTEAFF. As DNA, the CDR3 is TGTGCCACAAGATACAGGGGATCCACTGAAGCTTTCTTT.

Comment on this clone: The identical CDR3 is also encoded by other nucleotide sequences in the sample. The V gene is TRBV12-3 or TRBV12-4, the J gene TRBJ2-7; no reliable D call. Trimming removed 4 bases at V and 0 bases at J, with 7 bases between. There are 13 residues in the CDR3. The CDR3 reads CASSSPNSYEQYF. The CDR3 region has the DNA TGTGCCAGCAGTTCCCCGAACTCCTACGAGCAGTACTTC.

The chain has TRBV27 and TRBJ2-7; TRBD2 might be the D (5 bases). The germline gives CDR1 MNHEY, CDR2 SMNVEV (reference sequence). The CDR3 extends over 13 amino acids. The V and J ends lost 1 base and 5 bases respectively, with 9 bases between them. CDR3 sequence (DNA): TGTGCCAGCAGTTTATTTTCGGGGAACGAGCAGTACTTC. This gives the protein CASSLFSGNEQYF.

This chain connects TRBV15 to TRBJ2-7; a possible D gene is TRBD2 (5 bases). The CDR3 loop spans 15 amino acids. Germline V gene lookup returns CDR1 LNHNV and CDR2 YYDKDF (reference sequence). V was cut by 1 base and J by 6 bases, with 16 bases left in between. The chain's CDR3 is CATSRASKGGGEQYF. CDR3 nucleotide sequence: TGTGCCACCAGCAGAGCATCCAAGGGCGGAGGCGAGCAGTACTTC.

The count of this clone is one. V gene TRBV15 combines with J gene TRBJ2-7; D might be TRBD1 (6 bases). Per the germline V gene, CDR1 is LNHNV and CDR2 is YYDKDF (reference sequence). V was pared by 0 bases and J by 8 bases, with 14 bases between. This CDR3 has 14 amino acids. The CDR3 DNA reads as TGTGCCACCAGCAGAGATACCCAAGGACAGCAGCAGTACTTC. Translation: CATSRDTQGQQQYF.

The CDR3 protein is CAWSKYGEVLYNEQFF. Written as DNA, the CDR3 is TGTGCCTGGAGCAAATATGGGGAGGTACTCTACAATGAGCAGTTCTTC. The V and J genes are TRBV30 and TRBJ2-1, with a possible D match to TRBD2 (6 bases). Trimming left V 3 bases short and J 3 bases short, with 18 bases between. Germline assignment: CDR1 GTSNPN and CDR2 SVGIG (reference sequence). The CDR3 totals 16 residues. The variable domain in full, completed from reference TRBV30 and TRBJ2-1, reads SQTIHQWPATLVQPVGSPLSLECTVEGTSNPNLYWYRQAAGRGLQLLFYSVGIGQISSEVPQNLSASRPQDRQFILSSKKLLLSDSGFYLCAWSKYGEVLYNEQFFGPGTRLTVL.

This sequence joins TRBV6-6 and TRBJ1-5, with no clear D. This CDR3 contains 14 residues. The germline V gene encodes CDR1 MNHNY and CDR2 SVGAGI (reference sequence). Trimming removed 0 bases from V and 9 bases from J, with 12 bases in between. The CDR3: CASSYSAFLPPQHF. The CDR3 DNA reads as TGTGCCAGCAGTTACTCCGCATTTCTGCCGCCCCAGCATTTT.

This rearrangement joins TRBV28 to TRBJ2-3; no clear D gene. Germline loops: CDR1 MDHEN, CDR2 SYDVKM. Trimming removed 6 bases at V and 0 bases at J, with 16 bases between. This CDR3 spans 16 amino acids. CDR3: CASSPRGRTSTDTQYF. DNA for the CDR3: TGTGCCAGCAGCCCAAGAGGACGTACTAGCACAGATACGCAGTATTTT. Looking up the rest from reference TRBV28 and TRBJ2-3 gives the full variable domain: DVKVTQSSRYLVKRTGEKVFLECVQDMDHENMFWYRQDPGLGLRLIYFSYDVKMKEKGDIPEGYSVSREKKERFSLILESASTNQTSMYLCASSPRGRTSTDTQYFGPGTRLTVL.